One and the same sample provided the 20 T cell receptor beta chains below, sequenced in a study of T cells expressing NK-cell markers. Reprocessing the 5' RACE reads, TCRdb reports a single entry for every CDR3 protein and omits DNA. The table lists a few hundred thousand distinct CDR3 sequences. The sample consisted of blood T cells: a sorted CD56 or NKG2C T cell subset, CD4+ or CD8+ T cells, or bulk PBMC T cells (not recorded which). Receptors originate from a woman aged 45-65 years in good health.

J is TRBJ2-1 and V is TRBV10-3; as DNA is missing, the TRBD1 call by TCRdb cannot be tested. CDR1 is ENHRY, CDR2 SYGVKD, per germline. CDR3 length equals 15 residues. The CDR3 protein is CAIRAQGSSYNEQFF.

The chain recombines TRBV29-1 with TRBJ1-1; TCRdb's D call of TRBD1 is untestable without DNA. Germline CDR1 is SQVTM and CDR2 is ANQGSEA. The CDR3 spans 15 residues. The CDR3 loop is CSATLHPGRNTEAFF.

The chain joins TRBV18 to TRBJ2-3. Germline V gene sequence: CDR1 KGHSH, CDR2 LQKENI. This CDR3 contains 12 residues. The CDR3 spells CASSPDRYTQYF.

CDR3 amino acids: CASRRVGRRERGLYNEQFF. The V gene is TRBV11-2, the J gene TRBJ2-1; TCRdb proposes TRBD2, but this gene call is untestable without DNA. There are 19 residues in the CDR3. Germline values: CDR1 SGHAT, CDR2 FQNNGV. Supplemented by reference TRBV11-2 and TRBJ2-1, the full variable domain reads EAGVAQSPRYKIIEKRQSVAFWCNPISGHATLYWYQQILGQGPKLLIQFQNNGVVDDSQLPKDRFSAERLKGVDSTLKIQPAKLEDSAVYLCASRRVGRRERGLYNEQFFGPGTRLTVL.

The chain employs TRBV11-3 and TRBJ2-1; TCRdb selects TRBD2, and the lack of DNA leaves this call unchecked. The CDR3 covers 14 residues. Germline V gives CDR1 SGHNT, CDR2 YENEEA. The CDR3 sequence is CASSLGGTSEEQFF.

The chain couples TRBV15 to TRBJ1-1. CDR3 length: 11 residues. CDR1 is LNHNV, CDR2 YYDKDF, per germline (reference sequence). CDR3: CPTSRVGEAFF.

The chain uses TRBV6-6 and TRBJ2-5. Germline-derived CDR1 and CDR2 are MNHNY and SVGAGI (reference sequence). The CDR3 loop spans 14 amino acids. CDR3 amino acids: CASSYSGVFETQYF.

The chain joins TRBV7-9 to TRBJ2-7; TCRdb outputs TRBD2, but without DNA this stays unchecked. Per the germline V gene, CDR1 is SEHNR and CDR2 is FQNEAQ (reference sequence). There are 15 residues in the CDR3. The chain's CDR3 is CASSTLAGGPHEQYF.

The chain has TRBV5-1 and TRBJ2-3; TCRdb reports TRBD1, a call that lacks DNA to check it against. Germline V gene data show CDR1 as SGHRS and CDR2 as YFSETQ. This CDR3 spans 13 amino acids. CDR3 amino acids: CASSLGVGTVEFF.

The chain employs TRBV6-1 and TRBJ2-1; TCRdb's D call of TRBD2 is untestable without DNA. The CDR3 length is 15 residues. Looked up from germline, CDR1 is MNHNS and CDR2 is SASEGT. The CDR3 region is CASSEVAGGVNEQFF.

CDR3 region: CSVEGEGEAYTEAFF. This chain connects TRBV29-1 to TRBJ1-1. Germline V gene data show CDR1 as SQVTM and CDR2 as ANQGSEA. CDR3 size: 15 residues. The full variable domain, in which reference TRBV29-1 and TRBJ1-1 provide the parts outside the CDR3, is SAVISQKPSRDICQRGTSLTIQCQVDSQVTMMFWYRQQPGQSLTLIATANQGSEATYESGFVIDKFPISRPNLTFSTLTVSNMSPEDSSIYLCSVEGEGEAYTEAFFGQGTRLTVV.

The gene calls are TRBV14 and TRBJ2-2; TCRdb indicates TRBD1, and absent DNA this call remains unverified. The germline gives CDR1 SGHDN, CDR2 FVKESK. The CDR3 runs to 15 residues. CDR3 sequence: CASSQGGQFTGELFF. Full variable domain (outside the CDR3, taken from reference TRBV14 and TRBJ2-2): EAGVTQFPSHSVIEKGQTVTLRCDPISGHDNLYWYRRVMGKEIKFLLHFVKESKQDESGMPNNRFLAERTGGTYSTLKVQPAELEDSGVYFCASSQGGQFTGELFFGEGSRLTVL.

The chain uses TRBV29-1 and TRBJ2-1; TCRdb gives TRBD2 as the D gene, but with no DNA this cannot be confirmed. This CDR3 comprises 11 residues. CDR1 SQVTM and CDR2 ANQGSEA come from the germline V gene. This CDR3 is CSGGLEGEQFF.

The chain recombines TRBV10-3 with TRBJ2-1. The CDR3 covers 16 residues. Germline V lookup: CDR1 ENHRY, CDR2 SYGVKD. The chain's CDR3 is CAISEGLPSSYNEQFF.

The V gene is TRBV2, the J gene TRBJ1-5; TCRdb outputs TRBD1, but without DNA this stays unchecked. Germline CDR1 is SNHLY and CDR2 is FYNNEI. CDR3 size: 15 residues. This CDR3 reads CASSSRSTRDGAQHF.

The rearrangement links TRBV7-6 to TRBJ2-1; the TCRdb D gene call, TRBD2, has no DNA to confirm it. The V gene's germline CDR1 is SGHVS and CDR2 FNYEAQ. The length of the CDR3 is 14 residues. The CDR3 loop is CASSNDYKNNEQFF.

This sequence joins TRBV12-3 or TRBV12-4 and TRBJ2-2; TCRdb's assignment of TRBD1 cannot be checked, as there is no DNA. The CDR3 contains 14 residues. CDR3 loop: CASSPLGAFGELFF.

This chain joins TRBV3-1 and TRBJ2-1. In germline, CDR1 is LGHDT, CDR2 YNNKEL (reference sequence). The CDR3 runs 16 residues. The CDR3 here is CASSQDPASGYNEQFF.

The gene calls are TRBV20-1 and TRBJ2-4; no DNA is available, so the TRBD1 call from TCRdb remains unchecked. The CDR3 has 15 amino acids. Germline-derived CDR1 and CDR2 are DFQATT and SNEGSKA (reference sequence). The CDR3: CSASFQPGGKNIQYF.

This chain connects TRBV5-6 to TRBJ2-5; the TCRdb D gene call, TRBD2, has no DNA to confirm it. The CDR3 runs to 17 residues. In germline, CDR1 is SGHDT, CDR2 YYEEEE. CDR3 loop: CASSPTEVAVIQETQYF.